This T cell receptor (beta chain) stems from a study of blood T cell repertoires in COVID-19. The wider study: The study drew acute and convalescent COVID-19 samples from the United States, Italy and Spain. The cDNA or gDNA used as material had been derived from T cells, B-cell-depleted T cells, or PBMCs.

This clone appeared once. The germline V gene encodes CDR1 GTSNPN and CDR2 SVGIG (reference sequence). The CDR3 runs to 13 residues. Trimming took off 3 bases at V and 3 bases at J, with 11 bases between the two ends. Authors' analysis steps: Scientists estimated how many nucleated cells there were by amplifying reference gene primers. Using immunoSEQ multiplex PCR, the repertoire was profiled, and TCRdb retains in-frame clones only, with some absent. V and J calls plus clone size are reproduced from that table; the DNA served to infer D and trimming. This table has under 40,000 clones, around 84% appearing once.

This chain uses TRBV30 with TRBJ1-1, with a weak D call TRBD1 (6 bases). Input material: peripheral blood. The receptor was derived from a human donor with acute or convalescent COVID-19. The donor label of this sample is uncertain. In nucleotides, the CDR3 is TGTGCCTGGAGCAGGGGTTGGGACACTGAAGCTTTCTTT. Protein sequence: CAWSRGWDTEAFF.